This T cell receptor (beta chain) was identified in a study of cytomegalovirus exposure and HLA in healthy donors. Study results and limitations: Some V segments, including TRBV6-2 and TRBV6-3, were excluded as indistinguishable.

In the case of this clone: Its specificity is unknown.

Germline CDR1 LNHDA, CDR2 SQIVND (reference sequence). CDR3 size: 14 residues. The J segment lost 3 bases and the V segment lost 4 bases, leaving 2 bases of the junction unmatched. It was with 60 Vbeta and 13 Jbeta primers that the PCR ran. Data came from immunoSEQ multiplex PCR; TCRdb stores just in-frame clones and leaves some out. This listing includes 150,000 or so clones. Sequencing used PBMCs. J is TRBJ1-2 and V is TRBV19; 10 bases match TRBD1. The TCR comes from a woman between 45 and 60 years old in good health and CMV-seronegative. The CDR3 nucleotides are TGTGCCAGTAGTAGGACAGGGGGAGACTATGGCTACACCTTC. This sequence encodes CASSRTGGDYGYTF.